The 17 T cell receptor beta chains below were found in one sample sequenced in a study of tumor T cells in aggressive B-cell lymphoma. Sequencing was performed with immunoSEQ multiplex PCR; in TCRdb, only in-frame clones are kept and a portion is missing. This repertoire shows 1,500 to 2,000 clones, 81% found once; its top ten account for more than 8.5%. Input material: tumor tissue. The source of these receptors is an adult with diffuse large B cell lymphoma.

V gene TRBV9 combines with J gene TRBJ1-2; 9 bases are a match to TRBD1. This CDR3 spans 14 amino acids. Germline-derived CDR1 and CDR2 are SGDLS and YYNGEE. J lost 8 bases, V lost 4 bases, and 9 bases had no gene match. CDR3 bases: TGTGCCAGCAGCTCTACGGGACAGGGCGCCGGCTACACCTTC. This sequence encodes CASSSTGQGAGYTF.

This clone occurred a few times. V usage is TRBV6-5 and J usage is TRBJ1-5; 10 bases agree with TRBD1. CDR3 length: 14 amino acids. Germline V gene data show CDR1 as MNHEY and CDR2 as SVGAGI. The trim removed 6 bases at V and 5 bases at J, leaving 4 bases unmatched. CDR3 in DNA: TGTGCCAGCAGCCAGACAGGGGGCTATCAGCCCCAGCATTTT. This gives the protein CASSQTGGYQPQHF.

The rearrangement uses TRBV19 and TRBJ2-7, with 11 bases that match TRBD1. This CDR3 has 13 residues. The junction had 6 bases not matched to a gene; V was cut back by 7 bases and J by 7 bases. Germline loops: CDR1 LNHDA, CDR2 SQIVND (reference sequence). The chain's CDR3 is CASTDRGLGEQYF. In DNA, the CDR3 is TGTGCCAGTACGGACAGGGGGCTCGGAGAGCAGTACTTC. The full variable domain, rest sourced from reference TRBV19 and TRBJ2-7, is DGGITQSPKYLFRKEGQNVTLSCEQNLNHDAMYWYRQDPGQGLRLIYYSQIVNDFQKGDIAEGYSVSREKKESFPLTVTSAQKNPTAFYLCASTDRGLGEQYFGPGTRLTVT.

The chain employs TRBV15 and TRBJ1-2; possible D gene TRBD1, 5 bases. Germline CDR1 reads LNHNV; CDR2 reads YYDKDF (reference sequence). V was clipped by 3 bases and J by 4 bases, with 9 bases between them. This CDR3 is 13 amino acids long. CDR3 residues: CATSSWGGYGYTF. The CDR3, as DNA: TGTGCCACCAGCAGTTGGGGGGGCTATGGCTACACCTTC.

This clone appeared a single time. The chain is built from TRBV4-2 and TRBJ2-7; no clear D. This CDR3 has 15 amino acids. Germline V gene sequence: CDR1 LGHNA, CDR2 YNFKEQ. The ends were cut back, 0 bases at V and 2 bases at J, with 11 bases in the middle. The CDR3 bases are TGTGCCAGCAGCCAAGAGAACCGTACTCCCTACGAGCAGTACTTC. This encodes CASSQENRTPYEQYF.

The chain couples TRBV7-9 to TRBJ1-1; TRBD1 is a possible D gene (5 bases). The V and J ends lost 4 bases and 5 bases respectively, with 11 bases between them. The germline V gene encodes CDR1 SEHNR and CDR2 FQNEAQ (reference sequence). The CDR3 sequence is 13 residues long. The DNA of the CDR3 is TGTGCCAGCAGCTGGAGGGGTGGAACTGAAGCTTTCTTT. Protein: CASSWRGGTEAFF. Supplemented by reference TRBV7-9 and TRBJ1-1, the full variable domain reads DTGVSQNPRHKITKRGQNVTFRCDPISEHNRLYWYRQTLGQGPEFLTYFQNEAQLEKSRLLSDRFSAERPKGSFSTLEIQRTEQGDSAMYLCASSWRGGTEAFFGQGTRLTVV.

This clone was recorded once. The chain joins TRBV10-3 to TRBJ2-7; 14 bases are a match to TRBD2. V gave up 6 bases and J gave up 2 bases; unmatched junction bases: 6. The CDR3 spans 16 residues. CDR1 and CDR2 from the germline V gene are ENHRY and SYGVKD. CDR3 DNA: TGTGCCATCAGACCGGGACTAGCGGGAGCCACCTACGAGCAGTACTTC. This gives the protein CAIRPGLAGATYEQYF.

On this clone: One junction end disagrees with the germline gene, perhaps due to a read error. V usage is TRBV29-1 and J usage is TRBJ2-1; the D gene is possibly TRBD1 (6 bases). Germline V gives CDR1 SQVTM, CDR2 ANQGSEA. The CDR3 contains 14 residues. The CDR3 nucleotides read TGCAGCGGTGAACCTCGGACAGCCTACAATGAGCAGTTCTTC. Protein: CSGEPRTAYNEQFF.

V and J are TRBV7-9 and TRBJ2-7; 12 nucleotides match TRBD2. J gave up 2 bases and V 4 bases, and 6 bases lay outside the gene matches. The CDR3 has 16 residues. Germline V gene data show CDR1 as SEHNR and CDR2 as FQNEAQ (reference sequence). For the CDR3, the DNA is TGTGCCAGCAGCTCCCCCGGGACTAGCGGGCCCTACGAGCAGTACGTC. Its translation: CASSSPGTSGPYEQYV.

The chain uses TRBV5-1 and TRBJ1-5, with 7 bases identical to TRBD1. Germline V gene lookup returns CDR1 SGHRS and CDR2 YFSETQ. The J segment lost 4 bases and the V segment lost 0 bases, leaving 4 bases of the junction unmatched. The CDR3 is made up of 15 amino acids. The CDR3 DNA reads as TGCGCCAGCAGCTTGGACCAGGGGGTTAATCAGCCCCAGCATTTT. Translating gives CASSLDQGVNQPQHF.

This clone has only a few counts. The V call is TRBV30, the J call TRBJ2-1, with 12 nucleotides matching TRBD2. The CDR3 spans 14 residues. V lost 4 bases to trimming and J lost 2 bases; unmatched junction nucleotides: 0. Looked up from germline, CDR1 is GTSNPN and CDR2 is SVGIG (reference sequence). The CDR3 reads CAWTSGRAYNEQFF. CDR3 bases: TGTGCCTGGACTAGCGGGAGGGCCTACAATGAGCAGTTCTTC.

J is TRBJ2-1 and V is TRBV4-3; 7 nucleotides match TRBD2. The CDR3 length is 15 residues. Germline trimming cut 1 base from V and 2 bases from J; bases unmatched to any gene: 2. CDR1 and CDR2 from the germline V gene are LGHNA and YSLEER. The CDR3 is CASSQASGPYNEQFF. As DNA, the CDR3 is TGCGCCAGCAGCCAAGCTAGCGGACCCTACAATGAGCAGTTCTTC.

This rearrangement joins TRBV11-2 to TRBJ2-2; TRBD2 aligns across 7 bases. V trimming: 5 bases; J trimming: 4 bases; junction bases outside the gene matches: 10. Per the germline V gene, CDR1 is SGHAT and CDR2 is FQNNGV. The CDR3 covers 16 residues. The CDR3 nucleotides read TGTGCCAGCAGCACCGCTTTCGGGGAGGGCACCGGGGAGCTGTTTTTT. Amino acids: CASSTAFGEGTGELFF.

The J gene is TRBJ1-5, the V gene TRBV5-1; 7 nucleotides align to TRBD1. Per the germline V gene, CDR1 is SGHRS and CDR2 is YFSETQ. This CDR3 contains 14 residues. Trimming cost V 4 bases and J 2 bases; bases outside gene matches: 3. The CDR3 coding sequence is TGCGCCAGCAGCATCGGGACAGGCAATCAGCCCCAGCATTTT. Its translation: CASSIGTGNQPQHF.

V usage is TRBV4-2 and J usage is TRBJ1-5; D might be TRBD1 (5 bases). The CDR3 has 15 amino acids. Trimming shortened V by 0 bases and J by 7 bases, and 13 bases separated the two germline ends. From germline, CDR1 is LGHNA and CDR2 YNFKEQ. The CDR3 is CASSQDVGGAQPQHF. CDR3 DNA: TGTGCCAGCAGCCAAGATGTGGGGGGAGCCCAGCCCCAGCATTTT.

The chain couples TRBV4-3 to TRBJ2-7, with TRBD2 matching 7 bases. The CDR3 runs 14 residues. Trimming took 0 bases from V and 7 from J; bases not matched to a gene: 6. Germline V gives CDR1 LGHNA, CDR2 YSLEER. CDR3 amino acids: CASSQDRWGGEQYF. Written as DNA, the CDR3 is TGCGCCAGCAGCCAAGATAGATGGGGGGGGGAGCAGTACTTC.

The V gene is TRBV29-1, the J gene TRBJ1-1, with 7 nucleotides matching TRBD1. Trimming took 8 bases from V and 7 from J; bases not matched to a gene: 7. Germline CDR1 reads SQVTM; CDR2 reads ANQGSEA. This CDR3 is built from 11 residues. The CDR3 nucleotides are TGCAGCACGACAGGGTACAGTGAAGCTTTCTTT. This translates into CSTTGYSEAFF.